The rows below give T cell receptor beta chains drawn from one sample of a study of blood T cells in healthy people across ages. MiXCR, applied by TCRdb to the 5' RACE reads, yields one record per CDR3 protein. Seen here are 550,000 to 600,000 distinct CDR3 sequences, 25% to 30% observed once, and the top ten hold approximately 17%. The material sequenced was blood. The receptor source for this set is a woman between 70 and 85 years old in good health. The CDR3 runs from the conserved cysteine through the conserved F or W. A D gene is named only where the DNA matches it firmly. Clone size appears in some rows only: once, few, many, or a class for an expanded clone.

d_call: .; clone_size: .; v_call: TRBV6-5; j_call: TRBJ1-2; cdr3_nt: TGTGCCAGCAGTTACGGGGGTTCCTCTAACTATGGCTACACCTTC; cdr3_aa: CASSYGGSSNYGYTF
d_call: .; clone_size: few; v_call: TRBV27; j_call: TRBJ1-1; cdr3_nt: TGTGGCCCCGGACGTACTGAAGCTTTCTTT; cdr3_aa: CGPGRTEAFF
d_call: TRBD1; clone_size: many; v_call: TRBV20-1; j_call: TRBJ2-3; cdr3_nt: TGCAGTGCTAGGCCTTACAGGGGCCCCGGCACAGATACGCAGTATTTT; cdr3_aa: CSARPYRGPGTDTQYF
d_call: .; clone_size: .; v_call: TRBV7-9; j_call: TRBJ1-4; cdr3_nt: TGTGCCAGCAGCCTAACCCAGATAGAAGGTGAAAAACTGTTTTTT; cdr3_aa: CASSLTQIEGEKLFF
d_call: TRBD2; clone_size: few; v_call: TRBV6-2/TRBV6-3; j_call: TRBJ2-5; cdr3_nt: TGTGCCAGCAGTCCTCCTTTAGCGGGAGGAGCGACCCAGTACTTC; cdr3_aa: CASSPPLAGGATQYF
d_call: TRBD1; clone_size: few; v_call: TRBV12-5; j_call: TRBJ1-2; cdr3_nt: TGTGCTAGCGAAAGGGAGGGGGCGATCGGTGGAGCTGGCTACACCTTC; cdr3_aa: CASEREGAIGGAGYTF
d_call: .; clone_size: few; v_call: TRBV19; j_call: TRBJ1-5; cdr3_nt: TGTGCCAGTAGTGGGGACGGAGGCAATCAGCCCCAGCATTTT; cdr3_aa: CASSGDGGNQPQHF
d_call: .; clone_size: .; v_call: TRBV2; j_call: TRBJ2-3; cdr3_nt: TGTGCCAGCAGTGATGTCGGGGGTACGCAGTATTTT; cdr3_aa: CASSDVGGTQYF
d_call: TRBD1; clone_size: .; v_call: TRBV13; j_call: TRBJ1-6; cdr3_nt: TGTGCCAGCAGCCCGAGGGGACAGGGGCAATCACCCCTCCACTTT; cdr3_aa: CASSPRGQGQSPLHF
d_call: TRBD1; clone_size: few; v_call: TRBV5-1; j_call: TRBJ2-7; cdr3_nt: TGCGCCAGCAGCCCTACAGGGGGCCAAACCTCCTACGAGCAGTACTTC; cdr3_aa: CASSPTGGQTSYEQYF
d_call: .; clone_size: .; v_call: TRBV15; j_call: TRBJ2-1; cdr3_nt: TGTGCCACCTCCCGGAGACATGGGAGTTCAAGCTCCTACAATGAGCAGTTCTTC; cdr3_aa: CATSRRHGSSSSYNEQFF
d_call: .; clone_size: few; v_call: TRBV2; j_call: TRBJ1-4; cdr3_nt: TGTGCCAGCAGGGAGGGGTTCCCAGCAACTAATGAAAAACTGTTTTTT; cdr3_aa: CASREGFPATNEKLFF
d_call: TRBD1; clone_size: .; v_call: TRBV7-9; j_call: TRBJ1-2; cdr3_nt: TGTGCCAGCAACTTAGCAGAGGGGACAGCTCGTGGCTACACCTTC; cdr3_aa: CASNLAEGTARGYTF
d_call: .; clone_size: .; v_call: TRBV3-1; j_call: TRBJ2-7; cdr3_nt: TGTGCCAGCAGCTCCATAACGACGGGGGCGCTTATCTACGAGCAGTACTTC; cdr3_aa: CASSSITTGALIYEQYF
d_call: .; clone_size: few; v_call: TRBV25-1; j_call: TRBJ2-7; cdr3_nt: TGTGCCAGCAGTGAAGGAGGGGGTAGGTACGAGCAGTACTTC; cdr3_aa: CASSEGGGRYEQYF
d_call: .; clone_size: few; v_call: TRBV20-1; j_call: TRBJ2-1; cdr3_nt: TGCAGTGCTAGATTTGGGGACAATGAGCAGTTCTTC; cdr3_aa: CSARFGDNEQFF
d_call: .; clone_size: few; v_call: TRBV5-1; j_call: TRBJ1-2; cdr3_nt: TGCGCCAGCAGCTTGGCACAGGGCAACGGCTACACCTTC; cdr3_aa: CASSLAQGNGYTF
d_call: .; clone_size: few; v_call: TRBV6-2/TRBV6-3; j_call: TRBJ2-1; cdr3_nt: TGTGCCAGCAAGGGATGGGAGAATGAGCAGTTCTTC; cdr3_aa: CASKGWENEQFF
d_call: TRBD2; clone_size: .; v_call: TRBV7-3; j_call: TRBJ2-1; cdr3_nt: TGTGCCAGCAGCATCTCGGGGGGGGAGTACTACAATGAGCAGTTCTTC; cdr3_aa: CASSISGGEYYNEQFF
d_call: TRBD1; clone_size: few; v_call: TRBV20-1; j_call: TRBJ2-5; cdr3_nt: TGCAGTGCGCCGGGACAGTACCGAGAGACCCAGTACTTC; cdr3_aa: CSAPGQYRETQYF
d_call: TRBD1; clone_size: few; v_call: TRBV4-2; j_call: TRBJ1-2; cdr3_nt: TGTGCCAGCAGCCAAGATCGGACAGGGGACGGCTACACCTTC; cdr3_aa: CASSQDRTGDGYTF
d_call: .; clone_size: few; v_call: TRBV11-2; j_call: TRBJ2-5; cdr3_nt: TGTGCCAGCAGCTCACCCCAATTGACTAGTAAAGAGACCCAGTACTTC; cdr3_aa: CASSSPQLTSKETQYF
d_call: .; clone_size: .; v_call: TRBV29-1; j_call: TRBJ1-2; cdr3_nt: TGCAGCGTTTCCGGTGACAGGAACTATGGCTACACCTTC; cdr3_aa: CSVSGDRNYGYTF
d_call: .; clone_size: many; v_call: TRBV20-1; j_call: TRBJ2-5; cdr3_nt: TGCAGTGCTAGAGAAACACAGGGAGGAGAGACCCAGTACTTC; cdr3_aa: CSARETQGGETQYF
d_call: .; clone_size: few; v_call: TRBV20-1; j_call: TRBJ2-3; cdr3_nt: TGCAGTGCTAGACGGACGTCAGATACGCAGTATTTT; cdr3_aa: CSARRTSDTQYF
d_call: .; clone_size: .; v_call: TRBV15; j_call: TRBJ1-5; cdr3_nt: TGTGCCACCAGCACCTCGAGCAATCAGCCCCAGCATTTT; cdr3_aa: CATSTSSNQPQHF
d_call: .; clone_size: few; v_call: TRBV7-3; j_call: TRBJ2-1; cdr3_nt: TGTGCCAGCAGTAAAGTGGGGGGAGTGAACAATGAGCAGTTCTTC; cdr3_aa: CASSKVGGVNNEQFF
d_call: .; clone_size: .; v_call: TRBV21-1; j_call: TRBJ2-7; cdr3_nt: TGTGCCAGCAGCAAACTGGAGTCGGACAGAGCCTACGAGCAGTACTTC; cdr3_aa: CASSKLESDRAYEQYF
d_call: .; clone_size: .; v_call: TRBV5-1; j_call: TRBJ2-3; cdr3_nt: TGCGCCAGCAGCTTGACGGGGTACGCCACAGATACGCAGTATTTT; cdr3_aa: CASSLTGYATDTQYF
d_call: TRBD2; clone_size: .; v_call: TRBV5-1; j_call: TRBJ2-1; cdr3_nt: TGCGCCAGCAGCTCCCTGGTTAGCGGGGGGTCCGCAGGGTACAATGAGCAGTTCTTC; cdr3_aa: CASSSLVSGGSAGYNEQFF
d_call: TRBD2; clone_size: .; v_call: TRBV4-1; j_call: TRBJ2-7; cdr3_nt: TGCGCCAGCAGCCAAGGGAAGCCCTGGGACTACCAGAACCACGAGCAGTACTTC; cdr3_aa: CASSQGKPWDYQNHEQYF
d_call: TRBD2; clone_size: .; v_call: TRBV20-1; j_call: TRBJ2-5; cdr3_nt: TGCAGTGCTTTACTAGCGGGGGTACAAGAGACCCAGTACTTC; cdr3_aa: CSALLAGVQETQYF
d_call: TRBD2; clone_size: .; v_call: TRBV11-2; j_call: TRBJ2-2; cdr3_nt: TGTGCCAGCAGCTTTCCGGGACTAGCATCGAGTGGCGGGGAGCTGTTTTTT; cdr3_aa: CASSFPGLASSGGELFF
d_call: .; clone_size: .; v_call: TRBV7-4; j_call: TRBJ2-1; cdr3_nt: TGTGCCAGCAGCTTAGCCGGGACCGTCTACAATGAGCAGTTCTTC; cdr3_aa: CASSLAGTVYNEQFF
d_call: .; clone_size: .; v_call: TRBV13; j_call: TRBJ2-7; cdr3_nt: TGTGCCAGCAGCTCCGTTGGGGATCCCCCCCGCGAGCAGTACTTC; cdr3_aa: CASSSVGDPPREQYF
d_call: .; clone_size: .; v_call: TRBV6-2/TRBV6-3; j_call: TRBJ2-4; cdr3_nt: TGTGCCAGCAGTTACTTGACGGGCCATTATAACATTCAGTACTTC; cdr3_aa: CASSYLTGHYNIQYF
d_call: .; clone_size: few; v_call: TRBV6-6; j_call: TRBJ2-3; cdr3_nt: TGTGCCAGCGGGTTCAGGGCAGATGCGCAGTATTTT; cdr3_aa: CASGFRADAQYF
d_call: .; clone_size: few; v_call: TRBV5-4; j_call: TRBJ2-3; cdr3_nt: TGTGCCAGCAACCCGGGTTTACTCACAGATACGCAGTATTTT; cdr3_aa: CASNPGLLTDTQYF
d_call: .; clone_size: few; v_call: TRBV7-2; j_call: TRBJ1-2; cdr3_nt: TGTGCCAGCAGCTCAACCCGGGGGCAATATGGCTACACCTTC; cdr3_aa: CASSSTRGQYGYTF
d_call: .; clone_size: few; v_call: TRBV7-2; j_call: TRBJ2-4; cdr3_nt: TGTGCCAGCAGCTCCCAGACAGTCCTAGCCAAAAACATTCAGTACTTC; cdr3_aa: CASSSQTVLAKNIQYF
d_call: .; clone_size: few; v_call: TRBV4-3; j_call: TRBJ1-1; cdr3_nt: TGCGCCAGCAGCCAAGATCTTAAGGGGGAAGCTTTCTTT; cdr3_aa: CASSQDLKGEAFF